The source of this T cell receptor beta chain is a study of T cell responses to AZD1222 COVID-19 vaccine. Overall study results and limits: After the peak T cell response, and only then, were repertoires sampled. The study found Spike-specific TCR breadth and depth rose after two AZD1222 doses. The study found vaccine-associated CD4 TCRs spanning spike, dominant at 160-218 and 743-854.

Researchers grouped second doses given at about 4 or about 12 weeks into one pool. From germline, CDR1 is SQVTM and CDR2 ANQGSEA. The V end lost 7 bases, the J end lost 0 bases, and 16 bases lay between the germline ends. The CDR3 spans 14 residues. With respect to this clone: As yet, its antigen is unknown.

Sequencing used immunoSEQ multiplex PCR; TCRdb keeps in-frame clones, though not all of them. The sample consists of about 97,000 clones, around 87% of them appearing once. Sample: peripheral blood, taken 28 days after the second AZD1222 dose. This sequence originates from an adult who received the AZD1222 COVID-19 vaccine. This chain joins TRBV29-1 and TRBJ2-7, with D perhaps matching TRBD1 or TRBD2 (5 bases each). The CDR3 DNA follows: TGCAGCGCTACTAGGGACCTAGTCTCCTACGAGCAGTACTTC. Its translation: CSATRDLVSYEQYF.